What follows are 14 T cell receptor beta chains derived from one specimen sequenced in a study of blood T cell repertoires in COVID-19. The table came from immunoSEQ multiplex PCR; TCRdb's copy has only in-frame clones and leaves some out. Here the sample spans roughly 250,000 clones, about 88% being singletons. The sample comprised peripheral blood. These receptors all stem from a woman in her thirties or forties who had recovered from COVID-19.

The chain uses TRBV5-5 and TRBJ2-7, with D tentatively TRBD1 (5 bases). This CDR3 is built from 15 residues. The V gene lost 0 bases and the J gene lost 0 bases, with 10 bases spanning the gap. CDR1 is SGHKS and CDR2 is YYEKEE in the germline V gene (reference sequence). The CDR3 sequence is CASSLGPDSSYEQYF. The CDR3 DNA is TGTGCCAGCAGCTTGGGACCCGACAGCTCCTACGAGCAGTACTTC.

The chain recombines TRBV7-3 with TRBJ1-2; D not resolved. The CDR3 covers 14 residues. V was cut by 2 bases and J by 2 bases, with 9 bases left in between. Germline V gives CDR1 SGHTA, CDR2 FQGTGA. In DNA form, the CDR3 reads TGTGCCAGCAGCTTAGGCGACGGGAACTATGGCTACACCTTC. Translated, it gives CASSLGDGNYGYTF.

This chain joins TRBV5-5 and TRBJ2-3, with 9 bases matching TRBD1. The trim removed 4 bases at V and 4 bases at J, leaving 4 bases unmatched. The CDR3 is 14 residues long. The germline V gene encodes CDR1 SGHKS and CDR2 YYEKEE (reference sequence). The CDR3 DNA sequence: TGTGCCAGCAGCGCAGGGACAGGGCCAGATACGCAGTATTTT. Amino acid sequence: CASSAGTGPDTQYF. Complete variable domain (other parts from reference TRBV5-5 and TRBJ2-3): DAGVTQSPTHLIKTRGQQVTLRCSPISGHKSVSWYQQVLGQGPQFIFQYYEKEERGRGNFPDRFSARQFPNYSSELNVNALLLGDSALYLCASSAGTGPDTQYFGPGTRLTVL.

This clone occurred once. The chain couples TRBV20-1 to TRBJ2-1; no firm D call. V dropped 3 bases and J dropped 0 bases, with 9 bases sitting between them. The CDR3 contains 14 residues. The germline CDR1 and CDR2 sequences are DFQATT and SNEGSKA (reference sequence). The CDR3 DNA sequence: TGCAGTGCTAGTGGTCTAGACTCCTACAATGAGCAGTTCTTC. Its translation: CSASGLDSYNEQFF.

This rearrangement joins TRBV28 to TRBJ2-5, with TRBD2 matching 12 bases. In germline, CDR1 is MDHEN, CDR2 SYDVKM. The CDR3 length is 17 residues. With V trimmed by 3 bases and J by 1 base, 6 bases remained unmatched. CDR3 in DNA: TGTGCCAGCAGTTTTGGCGGGACTAGCGGGCCCCAAGAGACCCAGTACTTC. Amino acid sequence: CASSFGGTSGPQETQYF.

The chain joins TRBV2 to TRBJ2-3, with TRBD2 matching over 10 bases. J was trimmed by 0 bases and V by 6 bases; bases with no gene match: 3. The CDR3 has 15 residues. Germline loops: CDR1 SNHLY, CDR2 FYNNEI. The CDR3: CASRGTSASTDTQYF. CDR3 in DNA: TGTGCCAGCAGGGGGACTAGCGCGAGCACAGATACGCAGTATTTT. Together with reference TRBV2 and TRBJ2-3, the CDR3 gives the full variable domain: EPEVTQTPSHQVTQMGQEVILRCVPISNHLYFYWYRQILGQKVEFLVSFYNNEISEKSEIFDDQFSVERPDGSNFTLKIRSTKLEDSAMYFCASRGTSASTDTQYFGPGTRLTVL.

The V call is TRBV6-5, the J call TRBJ2-3, with D tentatively TRBD2 (5 bases). V was pared by 5 bases and J by 1 base, with 13 bases between. CDR3 length: 15 amino acids. The germline gives CDR1 MNHEY, CDR2 SVGAGI. This chain's CDR3 is CASSIGMMGTDTQYF. The DNA of the CDR3 is TGTGCCAGCAGTATCGGGATGATGGGCACAGATACGCAGTATTTT.

The chain is built from TRBV11-3 and TRBJ2-3; TRBD1 matches 9 bases. This CDR3 spans 16 amino acids. Germline CDR1 SGHNT, CDR2 YENEEA. V lost 5 bases and J lost 3; bases outside the gene matches: 9. CDR3 coding DNA: TGTGCCAGCAGCCCGTGGACAGGGGTTAAGACAGATACGCAGTATTTT. This sequence encodes CASSPWTGVKTDTQYF.

The chain has TRBV5-4 and TRBJ1-1, with 7 bases that match TRBD1. The CDR3 has 14 amino acids. Germline V gene lookup returns CDR1 SGHNT and CDR2 YYREEE (reference sequence). Trimming cost V 2 bases and J 5 bases; bases outside gene matches: 6. The CDR3 coding sequence is TGTGCCAGCAGCTTCGACAGGGACCCGACTGAAGCTTTCTTT. This encodes CASSFDRDPTEAFF. The full variable domain, rest sourced from reference TRBV5-4 and TRBJ1-1, is ETGVTQSPTHLIKTRGQQVTLRCSSQSGHNTVSWYQQALGQGPQFIFQYYREEENGRGNFPPRFSGLQFPNYSSELNVNALELDDSALYLCASSFDRDPTEAFFGQGTRLTVV.

The chain is built from TRBV19 and TRBJ2-7; 10 positions agree with TRBD1. V gave up 8 bases and J gave up 2 bases; unmatched junction bases: 9. The CDR3 extends over 15 amino acids. The germline CDR1 and CDR2 sequences are LNHDA and SQIVND (reference sequence). The CDR3 here is CASGGRQGATYEQYF. The DNA of the CDR3 is TGTGCCAGTGGGGGTCGACAGGGGGCGACCTACGAGCAGTACTTC.

The rearrangement joins TRBV19 to TRBJ1-2, with D uncertain. CDR1 and CDR2 (germline): LNHDA, SQIVND (reference sequence). The CDR3 covers 15 residues. Trimming removed 9 bases from V and 4 bases from J, with 21 bases in between. The CDR3 DNA reads as TGTGCCAGGAAGGGTGCGGGGAGGTGCAGCTATGGCTACACCTTC. This gives the protein CARKGAGRCSYGYTF.

The chain carries TRBV11-3 and TRBJ2-1, with TRBD1 as a possible D gene (7 bases). The length of the CDR3 is 12 residues. Germline lookup yields CDR1 SGHNT and CDR2 YENEEA. V was trimmed by 5 bases and J by 6 bases, leaving 8 bases between them. The CDR3 sequence: CASSQGGNEQFF. CDR3 coding DNA: TGTGCCAGCAGCCAGGGGGGCAATGAGCAGTTCTTC.

The chain is built from TRBV28 and TRBJ2-7; D perhaps matches TRBD2 (5 bases). Trimming shortened V by 7 bases and J by 2 bases, and 12 bases separated the two germline ends. Germline-derived CDR1 and CDR2 are MDHEN and SYDVKM. This CDR3 contains 13 residues. The chain's CDR3 is CASTLGATYEQYF. In nucleotides, the CDR3 is TGTGCCAGCACCCTGGGAGCTACCTACGAGCAGTACTTC. The full variable domain, in which reference TRBV28 and TRBJ2-7 provide the parts outside the CDR3, is DVKVTQSSRYLVKRTGEKVFLECVQDMDHENMFWYRQDPGLGLRLIYFSYDVKMKEKGDIPEGYSVSREKKERFSLILESASTNQTSMYLCASTLGATYEQYFGPGTRLTVT.

The CDR3 DNA is TGTGCCAGCAGCCGCGGAGCAGACGGCCTCGCAGATACGCAGTATTTT. This gives the protein CASSRGADGLADTQYF. The V call is TRBV7-2, the J call TRBJ2-3; D is unclear. The germline gives CDR1 SGHTA, CDR2 FQGNSA. CDR3 length equals 16 residues. V dropped 5 bases and J dropped 4 bases, with 19 bases sitting between them.